This T cell receptor (beta chain) was found in a study of blood T cells in healthy people across ages (dated by TCRdb to the mid-2010s). Study-wide context: In model experiments, template switching captured about one uniquely barcoded TCR beta cDNA molecule for every two T cells. The study measured age-related changes in TCR beta repertoire diversity using deep sequencing normalized with unique cDNA molecular identifiers. The donors were divided into four age groups: young (average 16 years), middle-aged (around 41), aged (under 70) and long-lived (about 79). To avoid experimental bias, donors of different ages were distributed randomly across sequencing lanes. Two additional independent replicas of 1 million unique cDNA reads from the same blood draw were analyzed for two donors (one aged 18 to 30 and one aged 80 or older). The research as a whole found: Because the CMV infection status of the donors was unknown, age-related changes in expanded clonotypes may potentially have been confounded. Observed TCR beta diversity per million T cells fell roughly linearly with age, and a significant reduction was already apparent by age around 40. Compared with the aged group, more naive CD4+ T cells, fewer expanded clones and increased TCR diversity were shown by the long-lived group, suggesting age selection. A strong correlation was found between observed TCR beta diversity and the percentage of naive T cells measured by flow cytometry. Since profiling was done on bulk unsorted PBMCs, naive and antigen-experienced compartments could not be conclusively compared. Total diversity estimates from one million sequenced T cells were considered lower bounds and underestimates.

The V end loses 1 base and the J end loses 0 bases, and a stretch of 10 bases separates them. The CDR3 contains 15 residues, cysteine and phenylalanine counted. Only the CDR3 region is kept as DNA, spanning 45 bases read in frame from base 1. Based on the germline V gene (reference sequence), the CDR1 and CDR2 sequences are DFQATT and SNEGSKA. Systemically healthy Caucasian individuals from Russia, roughly 40 in total and aged roughly 6 to 100 years, were included as donors. About 10 milliliters of peripheral blood were drawn from each donor into EDTA-treated Vacutainer tubes. PBMCs were isolated by Ficoll-Paque density-gradient centrifugation, with at least 7 million obtained per sample. Total RNA, at least 6 micrograms per sample, was extracted from PBMCs with Trizol reagent. For every donor, an aliquot of PBMCs went through flow cytometry to measure the percentages of naive CD45RAhigh/CD27high T cells.

Libraries were made using 5' RACE. Sequencing took place on an Illumina HiSeq 2500. The second PCR ran for about 6 to 12 cycles and used a J-beta primer mix along with a sample-barcoded 5' primer. Each TCR beta cDNA molecule received a unique molecular identifier from a template-switch 5' adaptor carrying 12 random nucleotides. Each sample yielded at least 2.5 million CDR3-containing paired-end reads. First-strand cDNA was synthesized from all RNA with the Mint cDNA synthesis kit, primed by a TRBC-specific oligonucleotide. Following uracil-DNA glycosylase treatment, all cDNA underwent a first 18-cycle PCR with the universal primers M1SS and BC2_uni_R. The published analysis was carried out like this. Each sample was normalized by randomly selecting 1 million high-quality reads, each carrying a distinct molecular identifier. Instead of being binned into consensus sequences, reads with shared molecular identifiers were discarded. MiTCR, run with a Q25 quality threshold and the strictest error-elimination algorithm, handled CDR3 identification, clonotype clustering and error correction. A nonparametric unseen species model using Euler transformation provided a lower-bound estimate of total TCR beta diversity. The public sequencing data were trimmed at Q25 with fastp and processed into clonotypes with MiXCR by TCRdb, which kept only in-frame beta chains. Under each unique CDR3 protein, matching rows form one entry showing the most common genes and DNA. The V and J calls, along with clone size, are taken from TCRdb and not from the paper's own processing. This sample holds hundreds of thousands of distinct CDR3 sequences; approximately 35% were observed only once. The ten largest clones represent around 13% of the sample.

In the case of this clonotype: The antigen it recognizes is unknown. No much larger clonotype is one base removed from it; base qualities were not supplied.

Sequenced input: blood. This TCR was sampled from a man younger than 35 in good health. In this chain, TRBV20-1 is recombined with TRBJ2-1; the D gene cannot be resolved reliably. The DNA reads as follows: TGCAGTGCTAGAGTTCTAGTTAGCTCCTACAATGAGCAGTTCTTC. It is translated as CSARVLVSSYNEQFF.